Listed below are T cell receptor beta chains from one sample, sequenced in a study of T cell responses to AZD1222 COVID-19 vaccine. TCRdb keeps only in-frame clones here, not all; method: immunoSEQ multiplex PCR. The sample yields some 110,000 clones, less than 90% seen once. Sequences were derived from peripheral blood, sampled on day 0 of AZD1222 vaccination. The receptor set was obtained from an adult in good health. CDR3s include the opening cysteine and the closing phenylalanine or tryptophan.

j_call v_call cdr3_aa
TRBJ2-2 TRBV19 CASSIISAGVVNTGELFF
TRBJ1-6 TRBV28 CASSLINNSPLHF
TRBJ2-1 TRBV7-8 CASSTLGTIGTSYNEQFF
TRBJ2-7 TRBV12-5 CASARTYEQYF
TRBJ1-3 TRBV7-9 CASSVPGQGNLAGNTIYF
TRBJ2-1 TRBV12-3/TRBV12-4 CASRPADYNEQFF
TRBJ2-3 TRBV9 CASSVGGGSDPFTDTQYF
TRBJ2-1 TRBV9 CASSAPRAGTSYNEQFF
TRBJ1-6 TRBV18 CASSSRDRANSPLHF
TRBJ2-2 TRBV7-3 CASRTGLGGELFF
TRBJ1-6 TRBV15 CATSRDQVDSPLHF
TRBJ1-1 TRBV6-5 CASINHRREIAEAFF
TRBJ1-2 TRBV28 CASSPGGGYGYTF
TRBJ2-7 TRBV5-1 CASSQGTATYEQYF
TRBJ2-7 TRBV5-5 CASSLEYITYEQYF
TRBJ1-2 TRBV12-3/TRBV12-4 CASSLVPQGGYTF
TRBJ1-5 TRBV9 CASSVTGDGNQPQHF
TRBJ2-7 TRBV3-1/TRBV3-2 CASSRTGLAIHEQYF
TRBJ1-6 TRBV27 CASSSRTGGSNSPLHF
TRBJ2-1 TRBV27 CASSDGSSYNEQFF
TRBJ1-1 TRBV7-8 CASSLRRDSVTEAFF
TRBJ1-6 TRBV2 CASNRQGVNSPLHF
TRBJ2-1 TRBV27 CASSLPRGGQDNEQFF
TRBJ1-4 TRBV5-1 CASRGAGLNEKLFF
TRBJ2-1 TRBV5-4 CASSPVGGGLNEQFF
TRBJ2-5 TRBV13 CASSLAAGGQETQYF
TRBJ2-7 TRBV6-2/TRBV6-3 CASSYSREGYEQYF
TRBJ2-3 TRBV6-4 CASGQNTQYF
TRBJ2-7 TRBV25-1 CASSAGSHEQYF
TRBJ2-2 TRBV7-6 CASSLGPGQPLGLFF
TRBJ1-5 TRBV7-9 CASSADSYQPQHF
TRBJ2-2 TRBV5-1 CASLRDSNTGELFF
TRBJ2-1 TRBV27 CASSSQLATSYNEQFF
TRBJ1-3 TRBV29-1 CSVRSGNTIYF
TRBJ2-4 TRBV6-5 CASRPQGAAKNIQYF
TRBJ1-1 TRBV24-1 CATSEGQMNTEAFF
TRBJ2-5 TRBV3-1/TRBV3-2 CASSPPPSGGQETQYF
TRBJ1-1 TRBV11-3 CASSRGTTNTEAFF
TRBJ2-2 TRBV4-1 CASSWGLTTGELFF
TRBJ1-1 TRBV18 CASSRPLTGGTEAFF
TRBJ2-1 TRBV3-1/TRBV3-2 CASSQARPGLRPNEQFF
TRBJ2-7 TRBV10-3 CAIRPGARYEQYF
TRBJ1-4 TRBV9 CASSVGRTGSNEKLFF
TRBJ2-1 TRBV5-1 CASSIRLAGSYNEQFF
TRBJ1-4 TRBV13 CASSSGGLRVGKLFF
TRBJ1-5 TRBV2 CASSEPNQPQHF
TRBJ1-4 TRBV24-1 CATSNADQGDEKLFF
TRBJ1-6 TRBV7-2 CASSLVLGSNSPLHF
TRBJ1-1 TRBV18 CASSPPSHPGVEAFF
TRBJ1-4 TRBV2 CASSPRGEEKLFF
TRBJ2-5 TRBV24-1 CATSDQIGTQYF
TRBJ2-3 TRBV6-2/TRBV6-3 CASSYRGGTDTQYF
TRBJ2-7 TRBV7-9 CASSHSVSYEQYF